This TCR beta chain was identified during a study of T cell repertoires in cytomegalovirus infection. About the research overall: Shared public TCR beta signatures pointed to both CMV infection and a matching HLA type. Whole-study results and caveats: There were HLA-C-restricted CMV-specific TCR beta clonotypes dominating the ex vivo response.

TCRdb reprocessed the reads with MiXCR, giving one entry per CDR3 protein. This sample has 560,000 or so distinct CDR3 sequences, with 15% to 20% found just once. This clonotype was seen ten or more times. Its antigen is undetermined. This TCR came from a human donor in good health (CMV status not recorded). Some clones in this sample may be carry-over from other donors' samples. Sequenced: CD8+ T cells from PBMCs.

CDR3 bases: TGTGCCAGCAGCCCCCTGGGGGACAGGGGGGTGAACACTGAAGCTTTCTTT. Protein sequence: CASSPLGDRGVNTEAFF. The chain is built from TRBV7-3 and TRBJ1-1, with 11 bases that match TRBD1. The V gene's germline CDR1 is SGHTA and CDR2 FQGTGA. The CDR3 totals 17 residues. Losses at the gene ends were 5 bases for V and 0 bases for J; bases not matched to a gene: 8.